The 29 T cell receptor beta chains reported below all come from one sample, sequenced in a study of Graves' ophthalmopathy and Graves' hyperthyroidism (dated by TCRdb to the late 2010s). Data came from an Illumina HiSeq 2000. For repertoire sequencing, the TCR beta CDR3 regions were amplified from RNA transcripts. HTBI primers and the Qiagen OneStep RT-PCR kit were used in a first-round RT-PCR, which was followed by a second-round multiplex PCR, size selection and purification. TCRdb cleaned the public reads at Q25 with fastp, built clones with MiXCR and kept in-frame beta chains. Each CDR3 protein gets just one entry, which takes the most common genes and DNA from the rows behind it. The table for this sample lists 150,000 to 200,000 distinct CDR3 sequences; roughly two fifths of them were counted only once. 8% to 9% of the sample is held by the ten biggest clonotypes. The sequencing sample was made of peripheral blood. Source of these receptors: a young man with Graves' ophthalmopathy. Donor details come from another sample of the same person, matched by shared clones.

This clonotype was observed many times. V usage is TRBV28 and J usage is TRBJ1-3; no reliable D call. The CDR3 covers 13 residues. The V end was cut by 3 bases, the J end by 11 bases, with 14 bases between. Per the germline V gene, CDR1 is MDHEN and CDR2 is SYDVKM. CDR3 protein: CASSFGSLDAIYF. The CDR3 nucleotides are TGTGCCAGCAGTTTTGGGAGCCTAGACGCCATATATTTT.

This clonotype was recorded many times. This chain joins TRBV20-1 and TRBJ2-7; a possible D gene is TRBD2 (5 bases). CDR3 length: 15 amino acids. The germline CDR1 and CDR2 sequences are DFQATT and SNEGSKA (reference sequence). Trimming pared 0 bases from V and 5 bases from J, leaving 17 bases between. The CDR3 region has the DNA TGCAGTGCTAGAGATCTGGGTGGAGGTGTCCACGAGCAGTACTTC. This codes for CSARDLGGGVHEQYF.

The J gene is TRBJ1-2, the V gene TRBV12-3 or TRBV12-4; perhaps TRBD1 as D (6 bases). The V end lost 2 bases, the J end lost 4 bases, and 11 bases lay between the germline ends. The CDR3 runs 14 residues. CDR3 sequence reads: CASSLLGTTYGYTF. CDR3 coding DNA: TGTGCCAGCAGTTTATTAGGGACAACCTATGGCTACACCTTC.

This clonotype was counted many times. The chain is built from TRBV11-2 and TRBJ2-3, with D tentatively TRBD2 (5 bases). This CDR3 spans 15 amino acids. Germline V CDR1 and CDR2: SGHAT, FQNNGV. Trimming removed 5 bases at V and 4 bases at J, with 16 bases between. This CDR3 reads CASSARGGVADTQYF. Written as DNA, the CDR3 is TGTGCCAGCAGCGCCCGGGGTGGGGTGGCAGATACGCAGTATTTT.

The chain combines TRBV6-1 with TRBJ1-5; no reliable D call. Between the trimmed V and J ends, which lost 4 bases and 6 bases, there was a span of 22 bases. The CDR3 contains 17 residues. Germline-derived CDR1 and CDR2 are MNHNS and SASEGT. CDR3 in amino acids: CASSAKGHASGPQPQHF. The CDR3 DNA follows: TGTGCCAGCAGTGCCAAGGGTCATGCCAGTGGGCCTCAGCCCCAGCATTTT.

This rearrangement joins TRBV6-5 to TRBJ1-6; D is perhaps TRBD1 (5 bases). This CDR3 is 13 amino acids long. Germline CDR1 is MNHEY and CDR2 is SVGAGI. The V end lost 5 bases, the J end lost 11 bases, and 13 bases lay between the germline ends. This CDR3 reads CASSISGRAPLHF. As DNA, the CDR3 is TGTGCCAGCAGTATCTCGGGACGAGCACCCCTCCACTTT.

For the CDR3, the DNA is TGTGCCAGCAGCTCTCAGGTTCAAGAGACCCAGTACTTC. This codes for CASSSQVQETQYF. The chain has TRBV7-2 and TRBJ2-5, with D uncertain. The V gene's germline CDR1 is SGHTA and CDR2 FQGNSA. V lost 4 bases and J 2 bases, leaving 8 bases between the germline ends. This CDR3 is 13 amino acids long.

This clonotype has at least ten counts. The CDR3 DNA sequence: TGTGCCAGCAGCCGAGGCTACAACACCGGGGAGCTGTTTTTT. Translation: CASSRGYNTGELFF. The V call is TRBV14, the J call TRBJ2-2; the D is unclear. The CDR3 is made up of 14 amino acids. Germline V gives CDR1 SGHDN, CDR2 FVKESK. Trimming took off 4 bases at V and 2 bases at J, with 8 bases between the two ends.

CDR3 coding DNA: TGTGCCACCAGTGATCCGGGGGCGCTTGACGAGCAGTACTTC. Translation: CATSDPGALDEQYF. This chain connects TRBV24-1 to TRBJ2-7, with D possibly being TRBD1 or TRBD2 (6 bases each). V lost 3 bases to trimming and J lost 5 bases, with 13 bases between them. This CDR3 comprises 14 residues. From germline, CDR1 is KGHDR and CDR2 SFDVKD.

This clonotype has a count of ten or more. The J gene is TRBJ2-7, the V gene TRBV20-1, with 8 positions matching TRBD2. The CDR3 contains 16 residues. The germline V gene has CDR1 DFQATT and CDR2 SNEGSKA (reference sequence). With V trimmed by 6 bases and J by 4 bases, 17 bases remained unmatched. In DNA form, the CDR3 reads TGCAGTGCCCGACCCACCAGCGGGGGTTATAAGTACGAGCAGTACTTC. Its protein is CSARPTSGGYKYEQYF.

In DNA form, the CDR3 reads TGTGCCAGCAGGGCAGCGGGGCCACGGGCGAACTATGGCTACACCTTC. It encodes CASRAAGPRANYGYTF. J is TRBJ1-2 and V is TRBV6-1; the D gene is possibly TRBD1 (5 bases). Germline V gene lookup returns CDR1 MNHNS and CDR2 SASEGT. The CDR3 contains 16 residues. V lost 6 bases and J 2 bases, leaving 19 bases between the germline ends.

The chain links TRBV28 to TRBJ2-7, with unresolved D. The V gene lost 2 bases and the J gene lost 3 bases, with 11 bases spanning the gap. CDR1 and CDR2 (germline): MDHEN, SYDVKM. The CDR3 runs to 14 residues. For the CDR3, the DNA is TGTGCCAGCAGTTTAGGCAGGTCCGACTACGAGCAGTACTTC. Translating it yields CASSLGRSDYEQYF.

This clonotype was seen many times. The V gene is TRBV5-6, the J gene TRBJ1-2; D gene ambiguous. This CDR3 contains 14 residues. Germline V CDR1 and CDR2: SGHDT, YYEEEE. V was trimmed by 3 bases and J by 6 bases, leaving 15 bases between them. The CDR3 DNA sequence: TGTGCCAGCAGCTCTCTGACATGGGAGGATGGCTACACCTTC. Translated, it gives CASSSLTWEDGYTF.

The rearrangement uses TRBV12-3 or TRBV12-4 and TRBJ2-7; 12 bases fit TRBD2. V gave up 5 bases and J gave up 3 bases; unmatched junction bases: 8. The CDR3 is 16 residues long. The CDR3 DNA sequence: TGTGCCAGCAGTCCCCGGACTAGCGGGGTTCTCTACGAGCAGTACTTC. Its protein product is CASSPRTSGVLYEQYF.

CDR3: CAWRGQGDEQYF. The DNA of the CDR3 is TGTGCCTGGAGGGGACAGGGGGACGAGCAGTACTTC. The rearrangement joins TRBV30 to TRBJ2-7; 11 bases match TRBD1. Unmatched junction bases numbered 0, after V lost 3 bases and J lost 5 bases. Germline-derived CDR1 and CDR2 are GTSNPN and SVGIG (reference sequence). The CDR3 is 12 residues long.

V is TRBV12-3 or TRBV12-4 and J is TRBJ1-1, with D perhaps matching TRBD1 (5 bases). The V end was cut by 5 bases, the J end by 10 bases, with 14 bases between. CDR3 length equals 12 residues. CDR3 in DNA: TGTGCCAGCAGTGATGGGGGACCCCGAGCTTTCTTT. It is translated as CASSDGGPRAFF.

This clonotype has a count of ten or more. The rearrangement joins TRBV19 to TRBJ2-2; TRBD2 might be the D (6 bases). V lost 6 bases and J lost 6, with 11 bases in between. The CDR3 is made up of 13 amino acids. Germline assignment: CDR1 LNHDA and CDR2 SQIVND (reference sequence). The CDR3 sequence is CASSLAFSGELFF. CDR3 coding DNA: TGTGCCAGTAGCCTAGCGTTTTCCGGGGAGCTGTTTTTT.

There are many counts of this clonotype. In DNA form, the CDR3 reads TGTGCCAGCAGTGAAGCGCTTCAAGGGGGCGAGCAGTACTTC. Protein sequence: CASSEALQGGEQYF. The chain has TRBV6-1 and TRBJ2-7; TRBD1 might be the D (6 bases). The CDR3 loop spans 14 amino acids. V was pared by 0 bases and J by 6 bases, with 12 bases between. Germline V gene data show CDR1 as MNHNS and CDR2 as SASEGT.

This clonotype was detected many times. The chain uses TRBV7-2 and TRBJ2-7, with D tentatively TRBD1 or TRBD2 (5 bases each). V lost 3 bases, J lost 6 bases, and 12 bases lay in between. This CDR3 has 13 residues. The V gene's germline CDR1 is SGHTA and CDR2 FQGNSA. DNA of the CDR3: TGTGCCAGCAGCTTGCAGGGACCGGGCGAGCAGTACTTC. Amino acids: CASSLQGPGEQYF.

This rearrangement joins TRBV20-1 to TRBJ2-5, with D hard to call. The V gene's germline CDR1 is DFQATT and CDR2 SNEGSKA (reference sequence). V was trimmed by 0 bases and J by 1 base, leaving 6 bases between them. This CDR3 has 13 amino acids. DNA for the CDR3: TGCAGTGCTAGAGAGCCCACCCAAGAGACCCAGTACTTC. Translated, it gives CSAREPTQETQYF.

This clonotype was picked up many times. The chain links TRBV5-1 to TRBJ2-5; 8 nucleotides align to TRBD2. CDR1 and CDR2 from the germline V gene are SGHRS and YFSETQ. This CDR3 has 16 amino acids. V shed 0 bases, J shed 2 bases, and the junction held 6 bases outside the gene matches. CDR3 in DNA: TGCGCCAGCAGCTTGGGTTCTTCGGGAGGGCAAGAGACCCAGTACTTC. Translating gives CASSLGSSGGQETQYF.

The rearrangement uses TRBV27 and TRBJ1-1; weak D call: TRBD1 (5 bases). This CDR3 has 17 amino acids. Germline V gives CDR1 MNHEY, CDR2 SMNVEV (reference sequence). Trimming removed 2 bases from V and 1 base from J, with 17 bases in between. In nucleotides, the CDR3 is TGTGCCAGCAGTTTAAGTTTTGGGGGAGGGTCGAACACTGAAGCTTTCTTT. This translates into CASSLSFGGGSNTEAFF.

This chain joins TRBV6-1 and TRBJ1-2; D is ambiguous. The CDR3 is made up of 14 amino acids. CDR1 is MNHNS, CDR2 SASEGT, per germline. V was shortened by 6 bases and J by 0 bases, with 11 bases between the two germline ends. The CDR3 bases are TGTGCCAGCAGCAAGGAGACGTCTAACTATGGCTACACCTTC. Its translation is CASSKETSNYGYTF.

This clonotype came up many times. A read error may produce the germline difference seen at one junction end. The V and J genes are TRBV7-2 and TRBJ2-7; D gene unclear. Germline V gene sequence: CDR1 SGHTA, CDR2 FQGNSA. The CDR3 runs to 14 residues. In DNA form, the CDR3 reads TGTGCCAGCAGCCCCCATGTGGTTTCCTACGAACAGTACTTC. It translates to CASSPHVVSYEQYF.

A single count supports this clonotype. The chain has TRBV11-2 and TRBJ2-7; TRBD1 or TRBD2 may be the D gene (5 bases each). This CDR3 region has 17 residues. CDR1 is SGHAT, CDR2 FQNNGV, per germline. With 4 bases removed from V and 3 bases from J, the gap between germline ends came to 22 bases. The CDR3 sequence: CASSSTKTGRTFYEQYF. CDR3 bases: TGTGCCAGCAGCTCGACCAAAACGGGACGGACTTTCTACGAGCAGTACTTC.

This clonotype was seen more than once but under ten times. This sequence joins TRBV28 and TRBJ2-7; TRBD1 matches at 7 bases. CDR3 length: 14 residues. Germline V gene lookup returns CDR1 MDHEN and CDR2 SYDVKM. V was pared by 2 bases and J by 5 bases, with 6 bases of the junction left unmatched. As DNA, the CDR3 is TGTGCCAGCAGTTTAAGACAGGGAACAAACGAGCAGTACTTC. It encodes CASSLRQGTNEQYF.

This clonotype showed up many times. The CDR3 spells CAISESRTGGPGELFF. DNA of the CDR3: TGTGCCATCAGTGAGTCCCGGACAGGGGGGCCCGGGGAGCTGTTTTTT. This sequence joins TRBV10-3 and TRBJ2-2, with 10 bases aligning to TRBD1. The CDR3 has 16 residues. V was pared by 0 bases and J by 6 bases, with 4 bases of the junction left unmatched. Germline lookup yields CDR1 ENHRY and CDR2 SYGVKD.

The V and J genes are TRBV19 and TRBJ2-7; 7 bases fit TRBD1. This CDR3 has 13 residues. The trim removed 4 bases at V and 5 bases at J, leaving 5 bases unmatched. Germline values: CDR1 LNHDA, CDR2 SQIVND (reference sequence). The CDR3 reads CASSTLDRDEQYF. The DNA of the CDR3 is TGTGCCAGTAGTACCCTCGACAGGGACGAGCAGTACTTC.

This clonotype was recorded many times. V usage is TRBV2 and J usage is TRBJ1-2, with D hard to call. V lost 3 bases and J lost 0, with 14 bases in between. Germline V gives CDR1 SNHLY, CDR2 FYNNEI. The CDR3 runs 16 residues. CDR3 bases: TGTGCCAGCAGTGACCGGGGAATTTATGCTAACTATGGCTACACCTTC. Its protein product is CASSDRGIYANYGYTF.